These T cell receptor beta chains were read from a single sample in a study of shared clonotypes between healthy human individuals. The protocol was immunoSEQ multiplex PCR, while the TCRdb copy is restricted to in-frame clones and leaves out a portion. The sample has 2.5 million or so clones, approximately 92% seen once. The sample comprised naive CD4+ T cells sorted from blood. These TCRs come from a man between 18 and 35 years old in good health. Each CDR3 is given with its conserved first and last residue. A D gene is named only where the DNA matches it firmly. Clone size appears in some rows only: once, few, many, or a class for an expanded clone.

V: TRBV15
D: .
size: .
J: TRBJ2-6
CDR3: CATSRDGGRAASGANVLTF
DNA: TGTGCCACCAGCAGAGATGGAGGCAGGGCCGCCTCTGGGGCCAACGTCCTGACTTTC

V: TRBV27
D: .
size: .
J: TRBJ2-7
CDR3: CASSLGRAYEQYF
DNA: TGTGCCAGCAGTTTGGGCAGGGCCTACGAGCAGTACTTC

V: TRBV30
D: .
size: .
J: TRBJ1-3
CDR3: CAWLVMGGFSGNTIYF
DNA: TGTGCCTGGTTGGTAATGGGGGGATTCTCTGGAAACACCATATATTTT

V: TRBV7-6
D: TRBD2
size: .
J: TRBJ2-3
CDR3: CASSLVAGEADTQYF
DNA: TGTGCCAGCAGCTTAGTAGCGGGAGAGGCAGATACGCAGTATTTT

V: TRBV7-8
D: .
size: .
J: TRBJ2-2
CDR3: CASRLGVQGSSTGELFF
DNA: TGTGCCAGCAGATTAGGGGTCCAGGGTAGTAGCACCGGGGAGCTGTTTTTT

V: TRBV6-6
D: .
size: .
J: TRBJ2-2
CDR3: CASIAGGAGELFF
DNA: TGTGCCAGCATAGCCGGGGGTGCCGGGGAGCTGTTTTTT

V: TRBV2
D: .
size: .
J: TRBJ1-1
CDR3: CASRASRLDTEAFF
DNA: TGTGCCAGCCGGGCCTCTCGGTTGGACACTGAAGCTTTCTTT

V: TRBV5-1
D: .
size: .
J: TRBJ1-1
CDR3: CASSLGGMNTEAFF
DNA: TGCGCCAGCAGCCTGGGGGGCATGAACACTGAAGCTTTCTTT

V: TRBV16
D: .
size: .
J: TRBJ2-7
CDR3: CASSQSGEGRGYPSNYEQYF
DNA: TGTGCCAGCAGCCAATCTGGTGAAGGCAGGGGTTACCCCTCCAACTACGAGCAGTACTTC

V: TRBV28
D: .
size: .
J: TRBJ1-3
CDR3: CASSLEVPNTIYF
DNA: TGTGCCAGCAGTTTGGAGGTCCCGAACACCATATATTTT

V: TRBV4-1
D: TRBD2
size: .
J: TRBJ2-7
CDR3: CASSRLAGSTYEQYF
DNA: TGCGCCAGCAGCCGACTAGCGGGCAGTACCTACGAGCAGTACTTC

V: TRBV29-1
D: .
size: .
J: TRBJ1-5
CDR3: CSVATGSNQPQHF
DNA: TGCAGCGTTGCCACAGGGAGCAATCAGCCCCAGCATTTT

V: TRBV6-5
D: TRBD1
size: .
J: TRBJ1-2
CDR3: CASSYTGAGGYGYTF
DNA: TGTGCCAGCAGTTACACGGGCGCAGGGGGCTATGGCTACACCTTC

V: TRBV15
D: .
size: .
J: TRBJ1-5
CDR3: CATSRERGHNQPQHF
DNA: TGTGCCACCAGCAGAGAAAGAGGGCACAATCAGCCCCAGCATTTT

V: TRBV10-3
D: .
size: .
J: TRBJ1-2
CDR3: CAISESTRSGRFLYGYTF
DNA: TGTGCCATCAGTGAGTCGACTCGATCAGGGCGATTCCTCTATGGCTACACCTTC

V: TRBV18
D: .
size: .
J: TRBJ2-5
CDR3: CASSRGSVTQGTQYF
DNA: TGTGCCAGCTCACGAGGCAGTGTGACCCAAGGGACCCAGTACTTC

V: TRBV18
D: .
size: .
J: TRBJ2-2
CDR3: CASSTTSPGAGELFF
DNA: TGTGCCAGCTCAACAACTAGCCCAGGGGCCGGGGAGCTGTTTTTT

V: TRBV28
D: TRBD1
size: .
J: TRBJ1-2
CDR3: CASSLPAGQSYGYTF
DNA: TGTGCCAGCAGTTTACCCGCGGGACAGAGCTATGGCTACACCTTC

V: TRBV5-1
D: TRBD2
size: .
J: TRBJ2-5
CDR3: CASSLVPSGSLGQETQYF
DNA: TGCGCCAGCAGCTTGGTTCCTAGCGGATCGTTAGGGCAAGAGACCCAGTACTTC

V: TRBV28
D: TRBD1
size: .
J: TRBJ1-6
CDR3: CASSSGQVNSPLHF
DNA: TGTGCCAGCAGTTCGGGACAGGTGAATTCACCCCTCCACTTT

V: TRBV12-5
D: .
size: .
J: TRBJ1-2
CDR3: CASGEYGYTF
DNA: TGTGCTAGTGGGGAATACGGCTACACCTTC

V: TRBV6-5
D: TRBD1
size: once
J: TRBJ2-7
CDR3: CASRQAGQGYEQYF
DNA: TGTGCCAGCAGGCAAGCGGGACAGGGGTATGAGCAGTACTTC

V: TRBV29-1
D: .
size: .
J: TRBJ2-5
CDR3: CTTKKPQGGYETQYF
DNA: TGCACCACGAAAAAACCGCAGGGCGGTTATGAGACCCAGTACTTC

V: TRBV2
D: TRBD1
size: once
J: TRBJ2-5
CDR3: CASSGTGVETQYF
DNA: TGTGCCAGCAGCGGGACAGGGGTCGAGACCCAGTACTTC

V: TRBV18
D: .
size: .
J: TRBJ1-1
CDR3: CASSQQGVNTEAFF
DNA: TGTGCCAGCTCCCAACAGGGAGTAAACACTGAAGCTTTCTTT

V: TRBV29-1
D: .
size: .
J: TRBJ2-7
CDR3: CSVSSEGMKYEQYF
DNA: TGCAGCGTTTCTTCTGAGGGTATGAAATACGAGCAGTACTTC

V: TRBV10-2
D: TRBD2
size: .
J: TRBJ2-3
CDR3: CASSERTSGRNTQYF
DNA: TGCGCCAGCAGTGAACGGACTAGCGGGAGAAATACGCAGTATTTT

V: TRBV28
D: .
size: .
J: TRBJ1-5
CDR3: CASSRQGNQPQHF
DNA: TGTGCCAGCAGTAGACAGGGCAATCAGCCCCAGCATTTT

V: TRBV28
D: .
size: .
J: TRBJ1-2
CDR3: CASSLGRLGDYGYTF
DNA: TGTGCCAGCAGTTTGGGGCGATTAGGGGACTATGGCTACACCTTC

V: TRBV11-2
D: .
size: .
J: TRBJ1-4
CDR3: CASSPSRGAATNEKLFF
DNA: TGTGCCAGCAGCCCCTCCCGAGGGGCTGCAACTAATGAAAAACTGTTTTTT

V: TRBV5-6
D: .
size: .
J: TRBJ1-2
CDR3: CASSLPADYGYTF
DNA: TGTGCCAGCAGCTTGCCGGCGGACTATGGCTACACCTTC

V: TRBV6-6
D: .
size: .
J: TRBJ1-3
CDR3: CASSYEGIAGDTIYF
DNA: TGTGCCAGCAGTTACGAAGGAATTGCTGGGGACACCATATATTTT

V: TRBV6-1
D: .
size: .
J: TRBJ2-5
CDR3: CASTPGSVLETQYF
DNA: TGTGCCAGCACCCCAGGGTCGGTGCTAGAGACCCAGTACTTC

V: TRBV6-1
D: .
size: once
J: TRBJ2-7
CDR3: CASSAGINPSYEQYF
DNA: TGTGCCAGCAGTGCAGGGATCAACCCATCCTACGAGCAGTACTTC

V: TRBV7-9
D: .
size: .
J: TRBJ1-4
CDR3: CASSLETRLFNEKLFF
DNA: TGTGCCAGCAGCTTAGAAACCCGTTTATTTAATGAAAAACTGTTTTTT

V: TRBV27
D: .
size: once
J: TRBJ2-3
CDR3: CASSLFRTDTQYF
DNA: TGTGCCAGCAGTTTATTTCGCACAGATACGCAGTATTTT

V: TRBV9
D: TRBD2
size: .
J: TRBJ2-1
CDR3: CASSVFPSLTSGSKQFF
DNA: TGTGCCAGCAGCGTTTTCCCGTCCCTCACTAGCGGCTCCAAGCAGTTCTTC

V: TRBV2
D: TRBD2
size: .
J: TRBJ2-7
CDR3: CASSVSGREVNEQYF
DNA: TGTGCCAGCAGTGTCTCAGGGCGGGAGGTCAACGAGCAGTACTTC

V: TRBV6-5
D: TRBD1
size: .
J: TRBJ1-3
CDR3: CASSRTGAGNTIYF
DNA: TGTGCCAGCAGCAGGACAGGGGCCGGAAACACCATATATTTT

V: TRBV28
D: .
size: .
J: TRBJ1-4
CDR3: CASSYRTEKLFF
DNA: TGTGCCAGCAGTTACAGGACTGAAAAACTGTTTTTT

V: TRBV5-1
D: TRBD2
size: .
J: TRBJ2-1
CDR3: CASSLGASGVLQEQFF
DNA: TGCGCCAGCAGCTTGGGGGCTAGCGGGGTCCTCCAGGAGCAGTTCTTC

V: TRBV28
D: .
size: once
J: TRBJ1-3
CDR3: CASSPNPDIFYLGATGNTIYF
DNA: TGTGCCAGCAGTCCCAACCCGGACATTTTTTACCTGGGGGCGACTGGAAACACCATATATTTT

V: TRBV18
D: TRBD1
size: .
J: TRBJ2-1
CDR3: CASKKPGTAYNEQFF
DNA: TGTGCCAGCAAGAAGCCCGGGACAGCCTACAATGAGCAGTTCTTC

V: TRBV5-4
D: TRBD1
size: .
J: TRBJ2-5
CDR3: CASSQSGTGAWETQYF
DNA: TGTGCCAGCAGCCAATCCGGGACAGGGGCCTGGGAGACCCAGTACTTC

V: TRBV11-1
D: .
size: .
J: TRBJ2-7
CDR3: CASSSEYEQYF
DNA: TGTGCCAGCAGCTCCGAGTACGAGCAGTACTTC

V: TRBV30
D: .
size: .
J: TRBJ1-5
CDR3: CAWSVRVNSMGNQPQHF
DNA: TGTGCCTGGAGTGTACGGGTGAACTCAATGGGCAATCAGCCCCAGCATTTT

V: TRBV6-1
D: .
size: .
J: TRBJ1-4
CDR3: CASREGRINEKLFF
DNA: TGTGCCAGCAGGGAGGGACGGATTAATGAAAAACTGTTTTTT

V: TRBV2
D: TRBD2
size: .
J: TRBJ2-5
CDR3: CASKTGRGETQYF
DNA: TGTGCCAGCAAAACGGGGCGGGGGGAGACCCAGTACTTC

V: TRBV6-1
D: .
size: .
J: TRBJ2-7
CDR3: CATQAVGYEQYF
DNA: TGTGCCACCCAAGCCGTGGGCTACGAGCAGTACTTC

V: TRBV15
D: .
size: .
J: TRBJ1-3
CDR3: CATSRVGAQRGNTIYF
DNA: TGTGCCACCAGCAGGGTGGGGGCGCAAAGGGGAAACACCATATATTTT

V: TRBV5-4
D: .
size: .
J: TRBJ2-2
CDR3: CASSPPRGNTGELFF
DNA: TGTGCCAGCAGCCCCCCCCGGGGAAACACCGGGGAGCTGTTTTTT

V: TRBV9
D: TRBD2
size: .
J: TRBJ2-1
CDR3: CASSPKRGLAGGPNEQFF
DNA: TGTGCCAGCAGCCCTAAGAGGGGACTAGCGGGGGGCCCCAATGAGCAGTTCTTC